These 9 T cell receptor beta chains share one sample of origin, sequenced in a study of T-cell reconstitution after alpha-beta-depleted transplantation in children. Construction of the TCRbeta library involved unique molecular identifiers. Each CDR3 protein gets one entry after TCRdb re-called the PCR reads with MiXCR. The table has about a million distinct CDR3 sequences, 25% to 30% seen once. Here the sequenced sample was PBMCs, mostly from graft donor cells, taken 360 days after TCRalphabeta/CD19-depleted stem cell transplant. The receptors originated from a boy under two years old who had a stem cell transplant for SCID, so the T cells may come from the graft donor.

This sequence joins TRBV7-9 and TRBJ2-3, with D unresolved. CDR1 is SEHNR and CDR2 is FQNEAQ in the germline V gene (reference sequence). The ends were cut back, 3 bases at V and 1 base at J, with 11 bases in the middle. CDR3 length: 15 residues. The CDR3 DNA sequence: TGTGCCAGCAGCTTTAGAACGCGCGGCACAGATACGCAGTATTTT. Translating it yields CASSFRTRGTDTQYF.

The rearrangement joins TRBV6-1 to TRBJ1-6; 8 bases align to TRBD1. Germline CDR1 reads MNHNS; CDR2 reads SASEGT. The CDR3 has 16 amino acids. V trimming: 8 bases; J trimming: 4 bases; junction bases outside the gene matches: 10. The CDR3 DNA sequence: TGTGCCAGCTGGGGGGACAGGCTGTATTATAATTCACCCCTCCACTTT. Translated: CASWGDRLYYNSPLHF.

The chain combines TRBV12-3 or TRBV12-4 with TRBJ1-5, with D possibly TRBD1 on 6 matching bases. Between the trimmed V and J ends, which lost 5 bases and 6 bases, there was a span of 20 bases. The CDR3 runs to 16 residues. CDR3 protein: CASSTGRSGGTQPQHF. DNA for the CDR3: TGTGCCAGCAGTACCGGGCGGTCCGGGGGCACTCAGCCCCAGCATTTT.

In its sample, this clonotype was seen a few times. The chain carries TRBV6-4 and TRBJ2-3; 13 nucleotides align to TRBD2. CDR1 MRHNA and CDR2 SNTAGT come from the germline V gene. Trimming took 5 bases from V and 5 from J; bases not matched to a gene: 4. This CDR3 comprises 15 residues. CDR3 region: CASSRLAGGGDTQYF. The DNA of the CDR3 is TGTGCCAGCAGTCGACTAGCGGGGGGAGGAGATACGCAGTATTTT.

This clonotype was recorded a few times. V usage is TRBV6-1 and J usage is TRBJ1-4; TRBD1 matches 8 bases. This CDR3 is built from 15 residues. The V gene's germline CDR1 is MNHNS and CDR2 SASEGT. V lost 1 base to trimming and J lost 8 bases; unmatched junction nucleotides: 6. CDR3 bases: TGTGCCAGCAGTGAAGGCGGACAGGGCAAGGAAAAACTGTTTTTT. Translated, it gives CASSEGGQGKEKLFF.

This chain joins TRBV20-1 and TRBJ2-7, with TRBD2 matching 8 bases. The CDR3 extends over 15 amino acids. The J segment lost 2 bases and the V segment lost 6 bases, leaving 12 bases of the junction unmatched. The germline V gene has CDR1 DFQATT and CDR2 SNEGSKA (reference sequence). CDR3 bases: TGCAGTGCCAACATCCTAGCGGGTGACACCTACGAGCAGTACTTC. This encodes CSANILAGDTYEQYF.

The chain combines TRBV5-1 with TRBJ2-3; perhaps TRBD1 as D (5 bases). This CDR3 has 17 amino acids. CDR1 SGHRS and CDR2 YFSETQ come from the germline V gene. Trimming shortened V by 8 bases and J by 2 bases, and 24 bases separated the two germline ends. In DNA, the CDR3 is TGCGCCAGGGACCTACTCCTTCCGTGGGGCCTCACAGATACGCAGTATTTT. Its protein is CARDLLLPWGLTDTQYF.

The gene calls are TRBV6-1 and TRBJ2-5, with 11 nucleotides matching TRBD2. Germline lookup yields CDR1 MNHNS and CDR2 SASEGT. There are 14 residues in the CDR3. V lost 6 bases to trimming and J lost 2 bases; unmatched junction nucleotides: 2. The CDR3 sequence: CASRSSGGQETQYF. In DNA, the CDR3 is TGTGCCAGCAGGTCTAGCGGGGGGCAAGAGACCCAGTACTTC.

In this sample, this clonotype turned up a few times. The gene calls are TRBV7-3 and TRBJ2-6; maybe TRBD2 (6 bases). CDR1 is SGHTA and CDR2 is FQGTGA in the germline V gene. V was trimmed by 5 bases and J by 4 bases, leaving 15 bases between them. The CDR3 sequence is 16 residues long. The CDR3 nucleotides read TGTGCCAGCAGCCGACTTGGGGGGACCGGGGCCAACGTCCTGACTTTC. The encoded protein is CASSRLGGTGANVLTF.